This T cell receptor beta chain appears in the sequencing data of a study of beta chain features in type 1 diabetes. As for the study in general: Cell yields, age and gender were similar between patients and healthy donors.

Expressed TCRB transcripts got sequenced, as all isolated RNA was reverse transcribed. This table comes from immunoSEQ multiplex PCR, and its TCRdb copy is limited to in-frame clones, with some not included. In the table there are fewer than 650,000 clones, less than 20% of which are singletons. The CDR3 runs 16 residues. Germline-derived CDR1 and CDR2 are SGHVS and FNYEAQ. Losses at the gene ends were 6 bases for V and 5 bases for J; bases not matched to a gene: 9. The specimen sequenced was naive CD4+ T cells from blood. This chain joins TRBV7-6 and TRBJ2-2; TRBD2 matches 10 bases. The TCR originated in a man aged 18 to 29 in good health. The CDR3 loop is CASSLILAGMTGELFF. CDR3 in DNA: TGTGCCAGCAGTCTCATACTAGCGGGGATGACCGGGGAGCTGTTTTTT.